The present T cell receptor (beta chain) was sequenced within a study of T cell changes during pregnancy in multiple sclerosis. Measured with immunoSEQ multiplex PCR; TCRdb has only the in-frame clones, and not every one. The profile covers 90,000 to 95,000 clones, with 80% to 95% appearing a single time and 3.5% to 4.5% taken by the ten largest. Germline-derived CDR1 and CDR2 are SGHDN and FVKESK. V dropped 2 bases and J dropped 0; count of bases not matched to a gene: 6. CDR3 length equals 17 residues. The chain combines TRBV14 with TRBJ2-1; the match to TRBD2 covers 8 bases. The sequencing used peripheral blood, collected in the first trimester of pregnancy. This TCR was recovered from a female donor with multiple sclerosis, enrolled in a pregnancy study. The CDR3 region has the DNA TGTGCCAGCAGCCAATACCCCGGGACTAGCTCCTACAATGAGCAGTTCTTC. It specifies CASSQYPGTSSYNEQFF.